One sample yielded the 14 T cell receptor beta chains listed below, sequenced in a study of shared clonotypes between healthy human individuals. TCRdb's table, derived via immunoSEQ multiplex PCR, lists solely in-frame clones and lacks some. The sample yields about 2.3 million clones, around 93% seen once. Source material: naive CD4+ T cells from PBMCs. Sample subset: CD45RA+ positively selected. The receptor set was obtained from a young man in good health. Some clones in this sample may be carry-over from other donors' samples.

For the CDR3, the DNA is TGTGCCAGCAGCTTGGGGTTGGGTGAAAAACTGTTTTTT. Translating it yields CASSLGLGEKLFF. The V and J genes are TRBV7-9 and TRBJ1-4; no reliable D call. The germline V and J ends were trimmed by 3 bases and 7 bases, with 9 bases remaining between them. Per the germline V gene, CDR1 is SEHNR and CDR2 is FQNEAQ (reference sequence). The CDR3 extends over 13 amino acids. Combining the CDR3 with reference TRBV7-9 and TRBJ1-4 gives the whole variable domain DTGVSQNPRHKITKRGQNVTFRCDPISEHNRLYWYRQTLGQGPEFLTYFQNEAQLEKSRLLSDRFSAERPKGSFSTLEIQRTEQGDSAMYLCASSLGLGEKLFFGSGTQLSVL.

In regard to this clone: One junction end disagrees with the germline gene, perhaps due to a read error. V and J are TRBV28 and TRBJ2-1; TRBD1 matches 10 bases. Germline CDR1 MDHEN, CDR2 SYDVKM. CDR3 size: 14 residues. In nucleotides, the CDR3 is TGTGCCAGCAGTTTTGGGACAGGGGTCAATAAGCAGTTCTTC. Protein: CASSFGTGVNKQFF.

The V and J genes are TRBV5-1 and TRBJ1-2; weak D call: TRBD1 (5 bases). Trimming shortened V by 0 bases and J by 4 bases, and 10 bases separated the two germline ends. The germline CDR1 and CDR2 sequences are SGHRS and YFSETQ. CDR3 size: 14 residues. The CDR3 reads CASSLDSGPYGYTF. The CDR3 nucleotides read TGCGCCAGCAGCTTGGATTCAGGGCCCTATGGCTACACCTTC.

This clone has more than one count but fewer than ten. V and J are TRBV5-1 and TRBJ1-1; D remains unclear. This CDR3 comprises 12 residues. Trimming left V 3 bases short and J 8 bases short, with 11 bases between. CDR1 is SGHRS and CDR2 is YFSETQ in the germline V gene. This CDR3 is CASSSNGGEAFF. For the CDR3, the DNA is TGCGCCAGCAGCTCTAACGGAGGGGAAGCTTTCTTT.

V gene TRBV30 combines with J gene TRBJ1-4; 8 bases fit TRBD1. V shed 0 bases, J shed 5 bases, and the junction held 8 bases outside the gene matches. This CDR3 contains 16 residues. Germline values: CDR1 GTSNPN, CDR2 SVGIG (reference sequence). The CDR3 DNA reads as TGTGCCTGGAGTGTTCGTTTCAGGACAGGGAATGAAAAACTGTTTTTT. Protein product: CAWSVRFRTGNEKLFF.

This rearrangement joins TRBV4-1 to TRBJ2-1, with a possible D match to TRBD2 (5 bases). V shed 0 bases and J shed 7 bases, with 13 bases lying between them. The CDR3 is 15 residues long. CDR1 is MGHRA, CDR2 YSYEKL, per germline. DNA for the CDR3: TGCGCCAGCAGCCAAGATCCACGGGGTTTGAATGAGCAGTTCTTC. This gives the protein CASSQDPRGLNEQFF.

This clone is a singleton in its sample. This chain connects TRBV27 to TRBJ2-1; 7 bases match TRBD1. Germline-derived CDR1 and CDR2 are MNHEY and SMNVEV (reference sequence). The CDR3 contains 13 residues. V shed 3 bases, J shed 6 bases, and the junction held 2 bases outside the gene matches. CDR3 sequence reads: CASSFDRVNEQFF. CDR3 nucleotides: TGTGCCAGCAGTTTTGACAGGGTCAATGAGCAGTTCTTC.

For this clone: The junction does not match germline at one end; this may be a read error. The gene calls are TRBV7-2 and TRBJ2-7; TRBD2 aligns across 11 bases. This CDR3 comprises 16 residues. Germline V lookup: CDR1 SGHTA, CDR2 FQGNSA. The CDR3, as DNA: TGTGCCAGCAGTTTAGTTACTAGCGGGGGCTCCTACGAGCAGTACTTC. It translates to CASSLVTSGGSYEQYF. Variable domain in full (rest from reference TRBV7-2 and TRBJ2-7): GAGVSQSPSNKVTEKGKDVELRCDPISGHTALYWYRQSLGQGLEFLIYFQGNSAPDKSGLPSDRFSAERTGGSVSTLTIQRTQQEDSAVYLCASSLVTSGGSYEQYFGPGTRLTVT.

As for this clone: Different DNA sequences within this sample yield the same CDR3. The chain couples TRBV18 to TRBJ2-7, with 12 nucleotides matching TRBD1. The germline CDR1 and CDR2 sequences are KGHSH and LQKENI. The CDR3 runs to 15 residues. J was trimmed by 6 bases and V by 3 bases; bases with no gene match: 6. CDR3: CASSPPGQGAGEQYF. In DNA, the CDR3 is TGTGCCAGCTCACCCCCGGGACAGGGGGCCGGCGAGCAGTACTTC.

CDR3 region: CASSVRGVPETQYF. The CDR3 DNA follows: TGTGCCAGCAGTGTCAGGGGGGTCCCAGAGACCCAGTACTTC. The V gene is TRBV6-1, the J gene TRBJ2-5; possibly TRBD1 for D (7 bases). The germline V gene encodes CDR1 MNHNS and CDR2 SASEGT. The CDR3 length is 14 residues. V lost 4 bases and J lost 4, with 13 bases in between.

This clone occurred once. The chain links TRBV7-6 to TRBJ2-3; TRBD2 matches 13 bases. The junction had 6 bases not matched to a gene; V was cut back by 5 bases and J by 4 bases. The V gene's germline CDR1 is SGHVS and CDR2 FNYEAQ. This CDR3 comprises 16 residues. The CDR3 is CASSRWTSGSSDTQYF. The CDR3 DNA reads as TGTGCCAGCAGCCGATGGACTAGCGGGAGTTCAGATACGCAGTATTTT.

This clone was counted once. The chain has TRBV7-3 and TRBJ2-2; D uncertain. The CDR3 sequence is 13 residues long. CDR1 and CDR2 (germline): SGHTA, FQGTGA. V was shortened by 4 bases and J by 8 bases, with 11 bases between the two germline ends. CDR3 DNA sequence: TGTGCCAGCAGCTCGACACTAATGGGGGAGCTGTTTTTT. Amino acid sequence: CASSSTLMGELFF.

The chain combines TRBV6-5 with TRBJ1-1; D is unclear. V lost 2 bases, J lost 11 bases, and 15 bases lay in between. Germline CDR1 reads MNHEY; CDR2 reads SVGAGI. This CDR3 region has 13 residues. CDR3 loop: CASSYLHTSGAFF. Written as DNA, the CDR3 is TGTGCCAGCAGTTACCTACATACCTCTGGGGCTTTCTTT.

The V call is TRBV5-1, the J call TRBJ2-7, with TRBD1 matching 9 bases. The germline V gene has CDR1 SGHRS and CDR2 YFSETQ. Trimming took 4 bases from V and 5 from J; bases not matched to a gene: 10. This CDR3 is built from 15 residues. CDR3 nucleotides: TGCGCCAGCAGCCTAAACCGGGACAGGGTCCACGAGCAGTACTTC. It encodes CASSLNRDRVHEQYF.